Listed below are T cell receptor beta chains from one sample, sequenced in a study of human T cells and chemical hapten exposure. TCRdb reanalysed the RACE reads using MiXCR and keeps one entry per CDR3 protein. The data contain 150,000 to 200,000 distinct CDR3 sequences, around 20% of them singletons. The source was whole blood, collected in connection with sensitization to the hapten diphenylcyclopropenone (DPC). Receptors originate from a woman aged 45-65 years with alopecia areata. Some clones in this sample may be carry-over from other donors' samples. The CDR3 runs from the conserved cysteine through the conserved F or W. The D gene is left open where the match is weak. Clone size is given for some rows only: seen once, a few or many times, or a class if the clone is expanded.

CASSRTRGETQYF,TGTGCCAGCAGTCGGACTAGAGGAGAGACCCAGTACTTC,.,TRBD2,TRBJ2-5,TRBV7-8
CASKFPEDEQFF,TGTGCCAGCAAGTTCCCTGAGGATGAGCAGTTCTTC,once,.,TRBJ2-1,TRBV5-7
CASSRLANEQFF,TGTGCCAGCAGCAGACTAGCGAATGAGCAGTTCTTC,many,TRBD2,TRBJ2-1,TRBV3-1
CASSLGFRQNNSPLHF,TGTGCCAGCAGCTTAGGGTTTCGCCAGAATAATTCACCCCTCCACTTT,.,.,TRBJ1-6,TRBV7-8
CASSETRTGGIDQPQHF,TGTGCCAGCAGTGAAACCAGGACAGGGGGGATCGATCAGCCCCAGCATTTT,few,TRBD1,TRBJ1-5,TRBV2
CASQGQANGREAFF,TGTGCCAGCCAAGGACAGGCCAACGGGAGGGAAGCTTTCTTT,.,TRBD1,TRBJ1-1,TRBV6-1
CSAAQGGGGYGYTF,TGCAGTGCTGCACAGGGAGGAGGGGGATATGGCTACACCTTC,few,.,TRBJ1-2,TRBV20-1
CSAWTVGNTIYF,TGCAGCGCCTGGACAGTCGGAAACACCATATATTTT,.,.,TRBJ1-3,TRBV29-1
CSVEDSGIGYTF,TGCAGCGTTGAAGATTCGGGCATTGGCTACACCTTC,.,.,TRBJ1-2,TRBV29-1
CASRAATQVTGELFF,TGTGCCTCGCGGGCAGCCACCCAAGTCACCGGGGAGCTGTTTTTT,.,.,TRBJ2-2,TRBV10-3
CASRSAGGPYNEQFF,TGTGCCAGCAGGTCAGCGGGAGGGCCCTACAATGAGCAGTTCTTC,few,TRBD2,TRBJ2-1,TRBV12-3/TRBV12-4
CASSLMQGGTGELFF,TGTGCCAGCAGCTTAATGCAGGGCGGCACCGGGGAGCTGTTTTTT,.,.,TRBJ2-2,TRBV7-3
CASSSGTSFANEQFF,TGTGCCAGCAGCTCCGGGACTAGTTTTGCCAATGAGCAGTTCTTC,.,TRBD2,TRBJ2-1,TRBV6-6
CASSLAPGYNEQFF,TGTGCCAGCAGCTTAGCGCCGGGGTACAATGAGCAGTTCTTC,.,.,TRBJ2-1,TRBV7-2
CSARIQNTEAFF,TGCAGTGCTAGAATACAGAACACTGAAGCTTTCTTT,.,.,TRBJ1-1,TRBV20-1
CSVQGLVFGELFF,TGCAGCGTTCAGGGACTAGTATTCGGGGAGCTGTTTTTT,.,TRBD2,TRBJ2-2,TRBV29-1
CASSPDVLGGARYNEQFF,TGTGCCAGCAGCCCAGACGTCCTGGGGGGGGCCCGATACAATGAGCAGTTCTTC,.,.,TRBJ2-1,TRBV7-9
CASHQRRGGTYGYTF,TGTGCCAGCCATCAGCGTCGAGGCGGAACCTATGGCTACACCTTC,many,.,TRBJ1-2,TRBV28
CASSYPYESSEQYF,TGTGCCAGCAGTTACCCCTACGAGTCCAGCGAGCAGTACTTC,many,.,TRBJ2-7,TRBV6-2/TRBV6-3
CAWRLQGGLGYTF,TGTGCCTGGAGATTACAGGGAGGTCTTGGCTACACCTTC,few,.,TRBJ1-2,TRBV30
CASSRDSAYEQYF,TGCGCCAGCAGCCGCGATAGCGCCTACGAGCAGTACTTC,few,.,TRBJ2-7,TRBV5-1
CSARGEGPWLNEQFF,TGCAGTGCTCGCGGAGAGGGACCTTGGTTAAATGAGCAGTTCTTC,.,.,TRBJ2-1,TRBV20-1
CSPDRADTEAFF,TGCAGTCCGGACAGGGCTGACACTGAAGCTTTCTTT,.,TRBD1,TRBJ1-1,TRBV20-1
CASSLAGSTYEQYF,TGTGCCAGCAGCTTAGCAGGCAGTACCTACGAGCAGTACTTC,.,.,TRBJ2-7,TRBV7-9
CAISEGTADGYTF,TGTGCCATCAGTGAGGGAACGGCCGATGGCTACACCTTC,few,.,TRBJ1-2,TRBV10-3
CASSPRQGLYTGELFF,TGTGCCAGCAGTCCAAGACAGGGTCTTTACACCGGGGAGCTGTTTTTT,few,TRBD1,TRBJ2-2,TRBV12-3/TRBV12-4
CSAPRQGGTDTQYF,TGCAGTGCTCCACGACAGGGTGGCACAGATACGCAGTATTTT,few,TRBD1,TRBJ2-3,TRBV20-1
CASSLALRDRGLQLFF,TGTGCCAGCAGTTTAGCGCTACGGGACAGGGGGCTACAACTGTTTTTT,.,TRBD1,TRBJ1-4,TRBV12-3/TRBV12-4
CASSLSGRAHF,TGTGCCAGCAGTTTGAGTGGTAGAGCCCACTTC,few,.,TRBJ2-1,TRBV12-3/TRBV12-4
CAISDGGANTEAFF,TGTGCCATCAGTGACGGGGGGGCTAACACTGAAGCTTTCTTT,.,.,TRBJ1-1,TRBV10-3
CASSESGASSYEQYF,TGTGCCAGCAGTGAATCCGGGGCGAGCTCCTACGAGCAGTACTTC,few,.,TRBJ2-7,TRBV2
CASSVFGGGTETQYF,TGTGCCAGCAGCGTATTTGGGGGAGGGACAGAGACCCAGTACTTC,few,TRBD2,TRBJ2-5,TRBV9
CSVVGTGDNQPQHF,TGCAGCGTTGTAGGGACAGGGGACAATCAGCCCCAGCATTTT,.,TRBD1,TRBJ1-5,TRBV29-1
CSVAQGNGNTIYF,TGCAGCGTCGCACAGGGAAATGGAAACACCATATATTTT,.,.,TRBJ1-3,TRBV29-1
CASSSSDDLNYGYTF,TGTGCCAGCAGTTCGTCGGACGACCTCAACTATGGCTACACCTTC,few,.,TRBJ1-2,TRBV12-3/TRBV12-4
CASSPLGTGTYEQYF,TGTGCCAGCTCACCACTCGGGACAGGGACCTACGAGCAGTACTTC,many,TRBD1,TRBJ2-7,TRBV18
CAIRPTSGKNEQFF,TGTGCCATCAGGCCCACTAGCGGGAAAAATGAGCAGTTCTTC,many,TRBD2,TRBJ2-1,TRBV10-3
CASSLNGGGNTDTQYF,TGTGCCAGCAGCTTAAACGGCGGCGGGAACACAGATACGCAGTATTTT,once,.,TRBJ2-3,TRBV7-3
CSATAGDGNSPLHF,TGCAGTGCCACCGCGGGGGACGGCAATTCACCCCTCCACTTT,.,.,TRBJ1-6,TRBV20-1
CASSNGLAGTDTQYF,TGCGCCAGCAGCAACGGACTAGCGGGGACAGATACGCAGTATTTT,.,TRBD2,TRBJ2-3,TRBV5-1
CASSQGGRNTEAFF,TGTGCCAGCAGCCAAGGTGGGAGGAACACTGAAGCTTTCTTT,many,.,TRBJ1-1,TRBV14
CASSERVFSGNTIYF,TGCGCCAGCAGTGAACGGGTTTTCTCTGGAAACACCATATATTTT,many,.,TRBJ1-3,TRBV10-2
CSATPGTGSSYEQYF,TGCAGTGCTACCCCCGGAACTGGTAGCTCCTACGAGCAGTACTTC,.,.,TRBJ2-7,TRBV20-1
CASRWANYGYTF,TGTGCCAGTAGGTGGGCTAACTATGGCTACACCTTC,.,.,TRBJ1-2,TRBV6-1
CASSLLGDRPGELFF,TGTGCCAGCAGCTTACTAGGTGACAGACCCGGGGAGCTGTTTTTT,.,.,TRBJ2-2,TRBV6-6
CSADGTSGSRGQFF,TGCAGCGCTGACGGGACTAGCGGTTCAAGGGGGCAGTTCTTC,.,TRBD2,TRBJ2-1,TRBV29-1
CSARGIQVDHPGETQYF,TGCAGTGCTAGGGGCATCCAAGTGGACCACCCGGGGGAGACCCAGTACTTC,.,.,TRBJ2-5,TRBV20-1
CASRSSRDLGLATDTQYF,TGTGCAAGTCGCTCTTCACGGGATCTCGGACTAGCCACAGATACGCAGTATTTT,.,.,TRBJ2-3,TRBV12-2